This T cell receptor beta chain was found in a study of control samples from healthy donors and cancer patients. Some clones are missing from TCRdb's copy, which holds only in-frame ones; the method was immunoSEQ multiplex PCR. The sample lists approximately 130,000 clones, around 87% occurring once. The CDR3 totals 16 residues. From germline, CDR1 is SGDLS and CDR2 YYNGEE. Trimming removed 5 bases from V and 0 bases from J; junction bases left unmatched: 6. The sequencing sample was made of blood. This rearrangement joins TRBV9 to TRBJ2-1; 9 positions agree with TRBD2. This TCR was sampled from a man aged 60-69 years in good health. This CDR3 reads CASSSSGGSSYNEQFF. The CDR3 DNA follows: TGTGCCAGCAGTTCAAGCGGGGGGAGCTCCTACAATGAGCAGTTCTTC.